Listed here are 10 T cell receptor beta chains from one sample, sequenced in a study of cytomegalovirus exposure and HLA in healthy donors. The primer mix had 60 Vbeta and 13 Jbeta primers. Assay: immunoSEQ multiplex PCR; the TCRdb copy retains only in-frame clones and omits some. Here the sample spans about 190,000 clones, approximately 79% being singletons. Sequenced input: PBMCs. Receptor source: a woman aged 18 to 35 in good health and CMV-seronegative.

The chain joins TRBV29-1 to TRBJ2-4, with 8 bases matching TRBD1. The junction had 4 bases not matched to a gene; V was cut back by 7 bases and J by 2 bases. The germline CDR1 and CDR2 sequences are SQVTM and ANQGSEA. This CDR3 is 13 amino acids long. In DNA, the CDR3 is TGCAGCGACAGGACAGGGACCAAAAACATTCAGTACTTC. It encodes CSDRTGTKNIQYF.

The chain is built from TRBV7-9 and TRBJ1-2; D gene uncertain. Trimming removed 0 bases at V and 4 bases at J, with 6 bases between. The CDR3 length is 13 residues. Germline V gene data show CDR1 as SEHNR and CDR2 as FQNEAQ (reference sequence). This chain's CDR3 is CASSLASSYGYTF. CDR3 DNA sequence: TGTGCCAGCAGCTTAGCAAGTAGCTATGGCTACACCTTC.

As DNA, the CDR3 is TGTGCCAGCTCACCACGTGCAGACTTCACTGAAGCTTTCTTT. Encoded protein: CASSPRADFTEAFF. The chain joins TRBV18 to TRBJ1-1; D is ambiguous. CDR1 is KGHSH and CDR2 is LQKENI in the germline V gene. This CDR3 spans 14 amino acids. V was cut by 1 base and J by 4 bases, with 10 bases left in between. The full variable domain, rest sourced from reference TRBV18 and TRBJ1-1, is NAGVMQNPRHLVRRRGQEARLRCSPMKGHSHVYWYRQLPEEGLKFMVYLQKENIIDESGMPKERFSAEFPKEGPSILRIQQVVRGDSAAYFCASSPRADFTEAFFGQGTRLTVV.

The chain is built from TRBV4-2 and TRBJ2-1; 12 nucleotides agree with TRBD2. Germline V CDR1 and CDR2: LGHNA, YNFKEQ. The CDR3 runs 16 residues. The V gene end was trimmed by 3 bases and the J gene end by 7 bases; junction bases not matched to a gene: 7. In nucleotides, the CDR3 is TGTGCCAGCAGCCAGCCTTCTAGCGGGAGGGGAAATGAGCAGTTCTTC. Its protein is CASSQPSSGRGNEQFF.

The gene calls are TRBV6-1 and TRBJ1-2; 9 bases are a match to TRBD1. The CDR3 is 15 amino acids. Trimming at V came to 7 bases and at J to 3 bases, leaving 9 bases not matched to a gene. Germline CDR1 is MNHNS and CDR2 is SASEGT. CDR3 nucleotide sequence: TGTGCCAGCACCATCCGGGACAGGGAGCACTATGGCTACACCTTC. Translation: CASTIRDREHYGYTF.

The chain uses TRBV6-1 and TRBJ1-6; no firm D call. The CDR3 runs to 16 residues. Germline CDR1 reads MNHNS; CDR2 reads SASEGT. The V end lost 0 bases, the J end lost 3 bases, and 9 bases lay between the germline ends. The DNA of the CDR3 is TGTGCCAGCAGTGAAGCGGTCAGGAACTATAATTCACCCCTCCACTTT. Amino acids: CASSEAVRNYNSPLHF.

The chain links TRBV5-1 to TRBJ1-6; TRBD1 agrees at 8 bases. The junction had 5 bases not matched to a gene; V was cut back by 4 bases and J by 8 bases. The CDR3 loop spans 14 amino acids. In germline, CDR1 is SGHRS, CDR2 YFSETQ. The CDR3 DNA reads TGCGCCAGCAGCGAGGACAGGGCTGATTCACCCCTCCACTTT. Amino acids: CASSEDRADSPLHF.

In its sample, this clone was seen a few times. J is TRBJ2-1 and V is TRBV7-6; 8 bases map to TRBD2. The germline CDR1 and CDR2 sequences are SGHVS and FNYEAQ. The CDR3 spans 15 residues. J was trimmed by 4 bases and V by 1 base; bases with no gene match: 3. The CDR3 spells CASSLVAGRYNEQFF. For the CDR3, the DNA is TGTGCCAGCAGCTTAGTAGCGGGACGATACAATGAGCAGTTCTTC.

This chain links TRBV4-1 with TRBJ1-2, with a tentative D call TRBD1 (6 bases). The V gene lost 6 bases and the J gene lost 2 bases, with 13 bases spanning the gap. The CDR3 is made up of 14 amino acids. Germline CDR1 reads MGHRA; CDR2 reads YSYEKL. The CDR3 here is CASRTHQGNYGYTF. CDR3 DNA sequence: TGCGCCAGCAGAACCCACCAGGGGAACTATGGCTACACCTTC.

This clone was counted only a few times. The CDR3 bases are TGTGCCAGCAGTGCCGTTATTCTCTCTGGAAACACCATATATTTT. This gives the protein CASSAVILSGNTIYF. The chain joins TRBV6-1 to TRBJ1-3; no clear D gene. Trimming took off 4 bases at V and 0 bases at J, with 10 bases between the two ends. CDR3 length: 15 residues. In germline, CDR1 is MNHNS, CDR2 SASEGT.